The rows below give T cell receptor beta chains drawn from one sample of a study of Ad26.COV2.S vaccination and SARS-CoV-2 variants. Libraries were prepared by immunoSEQ multiplex PCR; TCRdb keeps only in-frame clonotypes and omits some of them. The sample gives a few hundred thousand clones, 83% of which show up once; around 7% is in the top ten. The sequencing here drew on peripheral blood, taken in a trial of Ad26.COV2.S vaccine versus placebo. These receptors were obtained from a person between 18 and 65 years old who received the Ad26.COV2.S COVID-19 vaccine or a placebo. Each CDR3 is given with its conserved first and last residue.

CDR3aa: CATSDLEGQSNTEAFF
j_gene: TRBJ1-1
v_gene: TRBV24-1

CDR3aa: CASSLTGLDYGYTF
j_gene: TRBJ1-2
v_gene: TRBV11-2

CDR3aa: CASSEQGATNEKLFF
j_gene: TRBJ1-4
v_gene: TRBV2

CDR3aa: CRPGGHEQFF
j_gene: TRBJ2-1
v_gene: TRBV20-1

CDR3aa: CASSPGTGIEKLFF
j_gene: TRBJ1-4
v_gene: TRBV4-2

CDR3aa: CASSKVIETGVLDEQFF
j_gene: TRBJ2-1
v_gene: TRBV21-1

CDR3aa: CASSYSIGHHYNEQFF
j_gene: TRBJ2-1
v_gene: TRBV6-5

CDR3aa: CASSLGSKQYF
j_gene: TRBJ2-7
v_gene: TRBV12-3/TRBV12-4

CDR3aa: CASSLGQDYEQYF
j_gene: TRBJ2-7
v_gene: TRBV12-3/TRBV12-4

CDR3aa: CASSQQPNTEAFF
j_gene: TRBJ1-1
v_gene: TRBV2

CDR3aa: CASSPLWDEGEAFF
j_gene: TRBJ1-1
v_gene: TRBV18

CDR3aa: CASSEGGQGVYEQYF
j_gene: TRBJ2-7
v_gene: TRBV6-1

CDR3aa: CASSQVEVAFF
j_gene: TRBJ1-1
v_gene: TRBV3-1/TRBV3-2

CDR3aa: CSGDRGHAADTQYF
j_gene: TRBJ2-3
v_gene: TRBV29-1

CDR3aa: CASAFGGGTGDTQYF
j_gene: TRBJ2-3
v_gene: TRBV12-5

CDR3aa: CASSSRGTGGNEQFF
j_gene: TRBJ2-1
v_gene: TRBV11-3

CDR3aa: CASSRGDWTGDYEQYF
j_gene: TRBJ2-7
v_gene: TRBV19

CDR3aa: CATQGQGSSPLHF
j_gene: TRBJ1-6
v_gene: TRBV10-3

CDR3aa: CASSLGLAGGYLETQYF
j_gene: TRBJ2-5
v_gene: TRBV7-8

CDR3aa: CASSPTGQDIQYF
j_gene: TRBJ2-4
v_gene: TRBV5-1

CDR3aa: CASSLTGENYEQYF
j_gene: TRBJ2-7
v_gene: TRBV28

CDR3aa: CASSLWRDYHEQYF
j_gene: TRBJ2-7
v_gene: TRBV27

CDR3aa: CASSLTDNEQFF
j_gene: TRBJ2-1
v_gene: TRBV13

CDR3aa: CASSENRDPGANVLTF
j_gene: TRBJ2-6
v_gene: TRBV2

CDR3aa: CASTHYKRGAVKPRLTDTQYF
j_gene: TRBJ2-3
v_gene: TRBV7-3

CDR3aa: CASSEEYGVGQYF
j_gene: TRBJ2-7
v_gene: TRBV6-1

CDR3aa: CATSDHSYGYTF
j_gene: TRBJ1-2
v_gene: TRBV24-1

CDR3aa: CASSLGDPGQGPGELFF
j_gene: TRBJ2-2
v_gene: TRBV5-4

CDR3aa: CASSFAGNQETQYF
j_gene: TRBJ2-5
v_gene: TRBV7-2

CDR3aa: CASSPIAGGYEQYF
j_gene: TRBJ2-7
v_gene: TRBV7-9

CDR3aa: CASSYRGEYYGYTF
j_gene: TRBJ1-2
v_gene: TRBV5-4

CDR3aa: CASSLTGEHGELFF
j_gene: TRBJ2-2
v_gene: TRBV7-9

CDR3aa: CASSPRTSGPSSYNEQFF
j_gene: TRBJ2-1
v_gene: TRBV7-2

CDR3aa: CASSYHEQFF
j_gene: TRBJ2-1
v_gene: TRBV25-1

CDR3aa: CASSLSGWGEQYF
j_gene: TRBJ2-7
v_gene: TRBV27

CDR3aa: CAISELGLKLFF
j_gene: TRBJ1-4
v_gene: TRBV10-3

CDR3aa: CASSQTPGGVNEQYF
j_gene: TRBJ2-7
v_gene: TRBV4-1